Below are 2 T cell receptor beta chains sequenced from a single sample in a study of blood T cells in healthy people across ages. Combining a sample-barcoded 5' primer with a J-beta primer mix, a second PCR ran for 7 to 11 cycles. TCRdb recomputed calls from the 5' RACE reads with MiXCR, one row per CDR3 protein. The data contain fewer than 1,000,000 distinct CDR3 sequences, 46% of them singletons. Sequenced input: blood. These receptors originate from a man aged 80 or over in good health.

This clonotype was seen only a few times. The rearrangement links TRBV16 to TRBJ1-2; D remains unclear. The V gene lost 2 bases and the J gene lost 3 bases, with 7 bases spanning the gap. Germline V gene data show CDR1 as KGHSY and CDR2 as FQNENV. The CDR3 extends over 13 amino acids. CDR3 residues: CASSQQEDYGYTF. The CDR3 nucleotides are TGTGCCAGCAGCCAACAGGAGGACTATGGCTACACCTTC.

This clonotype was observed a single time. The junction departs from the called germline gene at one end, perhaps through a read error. The DNA for the CDR3 is TGTGCCAGCAGAAGGGAAAGACGCACAGATGCGCAGTATTTT. This gives the protein CASRRERRTDAQYF. This chain uses TRBV27 with TRBJ2-3; D is unresolved. Germline V gene sequence: CDR1 MNHEY, CDR2 SMNVEV (reference sequence). The CDR3 length is 14 residues.